This entry features one T cell receptor (beta chain) sequence. The CDR3 extends over 16 amino acids. Losses at the gene ends were 4 bases for V and 1 base for J; bases not matched to a gene: 9. Germline CDR1 and CDR2: GTSNPN and SVGIG (reference sequence). These data are taken from a study of cytomegalovirus exposure and HLA in healthy donors. The PCR had 60 Vbeta and 13 Jbeta primers. Sequencing was performed with immunoSEQ multiplex PCR; in TCRdb, only in-frame clones are kept and a portion is missing. The sample has about 170,000 clones, 70% to 90% seen once; the top ten hold 4.8%. Source material: PBMCs. This clonotype originated in a girl aged 5 to 17 in good health and CMV-seropositive. J is TRBJ1-5 and V is TRBV30; 8 nucleotides align to TRBD1. As DNA, the CDR3 is TGTGCCTGGACCAGGACAGGGAGTATGAGCAATCAGCCCCAGCATTTT. Translating gives CAWTRTGSMSNQPQHF.